This paragraph reports one T cell receptor beta chain. Antigen specificity is unknown. PCR was performed using 60 Vbeta and 13 Jbeta primers. Measured with immunoSEQ multiplex PCR; TCRdb has only the in-frame clones, and not every one. The repertoire holds approximately 140,000 clones, with roughly 90% as singletons. The germline V gene has CDR1 SNHLY and CDR2 FYNNEI. This CDR3 has 14 residues. Between the trimmed V and J ends, which lost 7 bases and 2 bases, there was a span of 14 bases. These data originate in a study of cytomegalovirus exposure and HLA in healthy donors. Overall study findings and caveats: The authors listed 164 TCR beta chains as cytomegalovirus-associated. TRBV6-2, TRBV6-3 and some other V segments were unresolvable in 87-base-pair reads.

Source material: PBMCs. V gene TRBV2 combines with J gene TRBJ1-2; D may be TRBD1 (6 bases). The source of this sequence is a middle-aged woman in good health and CMV-seronegative. The CDR3 region has the DNA TGTGCCAGCACCCTGACAGGATCCAACTATGGCTACACCTTC. This gives the protein CASTLTGSNYGYTF.